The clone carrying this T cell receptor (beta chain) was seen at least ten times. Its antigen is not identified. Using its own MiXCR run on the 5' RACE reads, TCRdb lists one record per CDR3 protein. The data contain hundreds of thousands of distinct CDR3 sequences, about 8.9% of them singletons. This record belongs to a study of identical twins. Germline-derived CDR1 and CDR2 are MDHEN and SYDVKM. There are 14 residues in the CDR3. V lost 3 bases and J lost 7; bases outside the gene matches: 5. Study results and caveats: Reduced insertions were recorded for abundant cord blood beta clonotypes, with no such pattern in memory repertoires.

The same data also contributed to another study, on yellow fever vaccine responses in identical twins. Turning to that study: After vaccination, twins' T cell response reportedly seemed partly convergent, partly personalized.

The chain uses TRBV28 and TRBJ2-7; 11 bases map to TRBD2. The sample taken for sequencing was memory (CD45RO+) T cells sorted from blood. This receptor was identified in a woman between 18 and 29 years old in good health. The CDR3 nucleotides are TGTGCCAGCAGTTTGGGACTAGCGGTTAGAGAGCAGTACTTC. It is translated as CASSLGLAVREQYF.